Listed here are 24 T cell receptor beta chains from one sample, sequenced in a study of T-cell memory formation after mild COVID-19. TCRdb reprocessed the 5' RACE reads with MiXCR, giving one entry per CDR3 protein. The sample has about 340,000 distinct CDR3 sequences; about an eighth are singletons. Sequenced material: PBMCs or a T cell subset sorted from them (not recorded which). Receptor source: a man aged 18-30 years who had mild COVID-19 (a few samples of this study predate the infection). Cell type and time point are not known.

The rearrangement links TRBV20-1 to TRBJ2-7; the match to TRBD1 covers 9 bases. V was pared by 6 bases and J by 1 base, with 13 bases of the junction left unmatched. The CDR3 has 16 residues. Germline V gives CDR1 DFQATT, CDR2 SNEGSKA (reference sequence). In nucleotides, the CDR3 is TGCAGTGCGAGGGACAGGGTAGGGTTTCGTTCCTACGAGCAGTACGTC. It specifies CSARDRVGFRSYEQYV.

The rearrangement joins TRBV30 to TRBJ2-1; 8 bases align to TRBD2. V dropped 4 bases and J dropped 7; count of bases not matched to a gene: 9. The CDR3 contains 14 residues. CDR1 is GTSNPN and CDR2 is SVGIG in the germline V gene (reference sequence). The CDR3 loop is CAWTPAGGRNEQFF. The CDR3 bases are TGTGCCTGGACCCCCGCGGGGGGCCGGAATGAGCAGTTCTTC.

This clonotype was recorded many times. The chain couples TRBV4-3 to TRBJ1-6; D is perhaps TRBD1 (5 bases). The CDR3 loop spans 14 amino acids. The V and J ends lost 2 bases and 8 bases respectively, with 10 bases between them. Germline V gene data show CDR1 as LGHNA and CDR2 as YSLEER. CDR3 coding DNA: TGCGCCAGCAGCCAACTTGGGGGAGATTCACCCCTCCACTTT. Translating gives CASSQLGGDSPLHF.

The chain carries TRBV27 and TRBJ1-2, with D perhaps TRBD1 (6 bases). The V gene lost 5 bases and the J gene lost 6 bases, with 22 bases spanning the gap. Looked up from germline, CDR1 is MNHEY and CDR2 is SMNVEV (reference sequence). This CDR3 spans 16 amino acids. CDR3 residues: CASSRLQGRSADGYTF. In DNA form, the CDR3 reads TGTGCCAGCAGTCGACTACAGGGAAGATCGGCCGATGGCTACACCTTC.

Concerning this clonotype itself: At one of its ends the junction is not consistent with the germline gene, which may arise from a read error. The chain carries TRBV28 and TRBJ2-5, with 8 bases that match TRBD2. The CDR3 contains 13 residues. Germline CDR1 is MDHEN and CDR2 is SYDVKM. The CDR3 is CASSLIPGLALDF. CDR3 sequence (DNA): TGTGCCAGCAGTTTAATTCCCGGACTAGCCCTAGACTTC.

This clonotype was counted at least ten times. CDR3 in amino acids: CSALRDRVYEQYF. The DNA of the CDR3 is TGCAGTGCTCTCCGGGACAGGGTGTACGAGCAGTACTTC. J is TRBJ2-7 and V is TRBV20-1; TRBD1 matches 9 bases. V gave up 5 bases and J gave up 4 bases; unmatched junction bases: 6. This CDR3 contains 13 residues. CDR1 is DFQATT, CDR2 SNEGSKA, per germline (reference sequence).

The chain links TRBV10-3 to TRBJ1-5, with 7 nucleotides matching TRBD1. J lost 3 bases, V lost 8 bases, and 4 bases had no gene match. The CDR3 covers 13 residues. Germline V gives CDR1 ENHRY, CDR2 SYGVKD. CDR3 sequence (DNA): TGTGCCATCTCCAGGGGGAACAATCAGCCCCAGCATTTT. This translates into CAISRGNNQPQHF.

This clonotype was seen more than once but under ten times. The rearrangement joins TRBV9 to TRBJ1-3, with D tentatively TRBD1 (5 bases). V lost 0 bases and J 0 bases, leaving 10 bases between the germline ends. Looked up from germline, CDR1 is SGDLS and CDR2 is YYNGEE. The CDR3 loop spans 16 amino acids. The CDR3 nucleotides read TGTGCCAGCAGCGTAGGGGGCGGCCTCTCTGGAAACACCATATATTTT. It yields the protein CASSVGGGLSGNTIYF. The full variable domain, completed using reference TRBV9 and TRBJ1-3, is DSGVTQTPKHLITATGQRVTLRCSPRSGDLSVYWYQQSLDQGLQFLIQYYNGEERAKGNILERFSAQQFPDLHSELNLSSLELGDSALYFCASSVGGGLSGNTIYFGEGSWLTVV.

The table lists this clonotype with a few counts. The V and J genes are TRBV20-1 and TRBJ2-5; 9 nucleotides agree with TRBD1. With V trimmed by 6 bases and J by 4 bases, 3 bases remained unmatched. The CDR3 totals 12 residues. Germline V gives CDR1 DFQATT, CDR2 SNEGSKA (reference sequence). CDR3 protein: CSASDRGETQYF. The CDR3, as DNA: TGCAGTGCATCGGACAGGGGAGAGACCCAGTACTTC.

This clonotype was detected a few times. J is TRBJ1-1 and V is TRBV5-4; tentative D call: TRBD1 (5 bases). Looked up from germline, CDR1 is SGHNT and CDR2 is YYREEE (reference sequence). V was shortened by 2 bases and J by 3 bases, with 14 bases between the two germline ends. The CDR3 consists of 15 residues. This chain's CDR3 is CASSFFVGGYTEAFF. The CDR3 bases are TGTGCCAGCAGCTTTTTCGTTGGGGGGTACACTGAAGCTTTCTTT. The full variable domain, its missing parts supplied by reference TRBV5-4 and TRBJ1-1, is ETGVTQSPTHLIKTRGQQVTLRCSSQSGHNTVSWYQQALGQGPQFIFQYYREEENGRGNFPPRFSGLQFPNYSSELNVNALELDDSALYLCASSFFVGGYTEAFFGQGTRLTVV.

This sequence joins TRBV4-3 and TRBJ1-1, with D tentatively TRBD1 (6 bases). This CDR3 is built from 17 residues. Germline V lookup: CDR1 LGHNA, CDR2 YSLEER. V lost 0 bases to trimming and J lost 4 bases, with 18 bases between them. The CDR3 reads CASSQDRGFVRGTEAFF. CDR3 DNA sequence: TGCGCCAGCAGCCAAGACAGGGGCTTTGTTCGGGGCACTGAAGCTTTCTTT.

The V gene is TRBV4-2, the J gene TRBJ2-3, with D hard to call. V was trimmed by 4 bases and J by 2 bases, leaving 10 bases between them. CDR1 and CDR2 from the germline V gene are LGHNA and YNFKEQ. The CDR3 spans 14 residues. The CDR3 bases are TGTGCCAGCAGCCCGAACAGAATCACAGATACGCAGTATTTT. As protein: CASSPNRITDTQYF.

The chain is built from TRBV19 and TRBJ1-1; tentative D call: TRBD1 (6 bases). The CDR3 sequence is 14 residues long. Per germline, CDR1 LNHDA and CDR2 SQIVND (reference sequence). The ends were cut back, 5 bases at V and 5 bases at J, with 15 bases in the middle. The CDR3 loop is CASSLNRVGTEAFF. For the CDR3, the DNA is TGTGCCAGTAGTCTCAACAGGGTCGGGACTGAAGCTTTCTTT.

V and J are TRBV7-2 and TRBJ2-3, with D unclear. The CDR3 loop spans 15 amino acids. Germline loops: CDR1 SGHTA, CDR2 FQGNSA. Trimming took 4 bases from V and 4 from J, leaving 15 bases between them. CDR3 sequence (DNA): TGTGCCAGCAGCTCGAACGCCGTGGGCGCAGATACGCAGTATTTT. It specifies CASSSNAVGADTQYF. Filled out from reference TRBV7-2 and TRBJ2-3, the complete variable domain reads GAGVSQSPSNKVTEKGKDVELRCDPISGHTALYWYRQSLGQGLEFLIYFQGNSAPDKSGLPSDRFSAERTGGSVSTLTIQRTQQEDSAVYLCASSSNAVGADTQYFGPGTRLTVL.

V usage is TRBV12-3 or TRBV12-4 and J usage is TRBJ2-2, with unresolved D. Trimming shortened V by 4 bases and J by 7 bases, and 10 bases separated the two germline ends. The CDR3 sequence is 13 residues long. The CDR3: CASSWVVVGELFF. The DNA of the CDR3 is TGTGCCAGCAGTTGGGTAGTGGTCGGGGAGCTGTTTTTT.

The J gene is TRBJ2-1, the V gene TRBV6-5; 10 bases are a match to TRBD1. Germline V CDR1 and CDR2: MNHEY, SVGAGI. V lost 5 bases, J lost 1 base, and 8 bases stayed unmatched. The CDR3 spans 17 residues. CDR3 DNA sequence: TGTGCCAGCAGTGCTCGACAGGGGGCCCTTTCCTACAATGAGCAGTTCTTC. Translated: CASSARQGALSYNEQFF.

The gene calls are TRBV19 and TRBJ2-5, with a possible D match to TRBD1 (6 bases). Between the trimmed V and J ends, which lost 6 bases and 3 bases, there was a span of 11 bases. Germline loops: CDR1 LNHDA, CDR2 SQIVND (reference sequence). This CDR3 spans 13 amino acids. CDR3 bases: TGTGCCAGTAGGACGAACAGGGAAGAGACCCAGTACTTC. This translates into CASRTNREETQYF.

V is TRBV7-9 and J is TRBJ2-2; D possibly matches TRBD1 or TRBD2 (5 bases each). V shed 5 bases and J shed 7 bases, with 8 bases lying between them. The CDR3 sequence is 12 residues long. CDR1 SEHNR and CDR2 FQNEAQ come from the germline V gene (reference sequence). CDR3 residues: CASSAGGGELFF. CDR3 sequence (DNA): TGTGCCAGCAGCGCTGGGGGCGGGGAGCTGTTTTTT.

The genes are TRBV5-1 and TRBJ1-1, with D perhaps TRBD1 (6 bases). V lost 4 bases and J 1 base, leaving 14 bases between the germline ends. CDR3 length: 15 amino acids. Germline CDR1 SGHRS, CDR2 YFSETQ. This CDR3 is CASSPKMTGNTEAFF. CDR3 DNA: TGCGCCAGCAGCCCGAAAATGACAGGGAACACTGAAGCTTTCTTT.

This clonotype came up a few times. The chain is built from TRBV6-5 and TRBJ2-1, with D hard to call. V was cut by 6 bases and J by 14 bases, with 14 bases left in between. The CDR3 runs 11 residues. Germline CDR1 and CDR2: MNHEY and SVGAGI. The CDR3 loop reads CASSYGLHEFF. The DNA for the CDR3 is TGTGCCAGCAGCTACGGGCTACATGAGTTCTTC.

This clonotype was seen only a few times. The CDR3 nucleotides read TGTGCCAGCGGAGCGCCAGATACGCAGTATTTT. This gives the protein CASGAPDTQYF. The chain combines TRBV25-1 with TRBJ2-3; the D is unclear. V was clipped by 8 bases and J by 4 bases, with 7 bases between them. This CDR3 comprises 11 residues. In germline, CDR1 is MGHDK, CDR2 SYGVNS.

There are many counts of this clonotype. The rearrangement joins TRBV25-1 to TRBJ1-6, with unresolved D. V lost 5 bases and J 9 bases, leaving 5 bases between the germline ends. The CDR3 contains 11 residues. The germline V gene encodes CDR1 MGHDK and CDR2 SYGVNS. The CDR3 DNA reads TGTGCCAGCAGTTCTGGTTCACCCCTCCACTTT. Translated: CASSSGSPLHF.

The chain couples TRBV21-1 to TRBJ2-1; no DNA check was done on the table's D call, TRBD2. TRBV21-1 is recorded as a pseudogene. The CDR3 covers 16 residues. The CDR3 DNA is TGTGCCAGCAGCGCGCCGGGACTAGCTTCTTACAATGAGCAGTTCTTC. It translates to CASSAPGLASYNEQFF.

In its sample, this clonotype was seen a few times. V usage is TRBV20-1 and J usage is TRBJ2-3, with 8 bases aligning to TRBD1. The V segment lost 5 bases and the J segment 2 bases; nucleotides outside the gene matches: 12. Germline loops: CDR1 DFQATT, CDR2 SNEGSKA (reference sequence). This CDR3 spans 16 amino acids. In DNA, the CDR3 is TGCAGTGCTCTCCACCCGGACAGGGCGTCCACAGATACGCAGTATTTT. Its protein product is CSALHPDRASTDTQYF.